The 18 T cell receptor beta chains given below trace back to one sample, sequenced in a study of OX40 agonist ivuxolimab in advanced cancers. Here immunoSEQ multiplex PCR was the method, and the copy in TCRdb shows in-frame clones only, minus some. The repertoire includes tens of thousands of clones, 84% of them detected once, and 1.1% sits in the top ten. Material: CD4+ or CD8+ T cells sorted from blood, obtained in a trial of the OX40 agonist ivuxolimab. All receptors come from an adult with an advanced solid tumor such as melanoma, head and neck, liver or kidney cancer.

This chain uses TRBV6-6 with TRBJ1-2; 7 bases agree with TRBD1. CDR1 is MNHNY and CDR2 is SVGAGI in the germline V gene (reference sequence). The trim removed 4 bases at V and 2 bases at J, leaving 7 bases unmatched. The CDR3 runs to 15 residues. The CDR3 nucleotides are TGTGCCAGCAGTTCTCCAGGGGGGGGAAACTATGGCTACACCTTC. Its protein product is CASSSPGGGNYGYTF.

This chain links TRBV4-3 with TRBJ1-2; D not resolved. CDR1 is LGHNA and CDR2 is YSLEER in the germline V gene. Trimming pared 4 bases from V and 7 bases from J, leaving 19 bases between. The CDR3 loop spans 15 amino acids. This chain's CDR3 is CASSRIESPESGYTF. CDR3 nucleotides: TGCGCCAGCAGCCGCATCGAGTCCCCAGAGAGTGGCTACACCTTC.

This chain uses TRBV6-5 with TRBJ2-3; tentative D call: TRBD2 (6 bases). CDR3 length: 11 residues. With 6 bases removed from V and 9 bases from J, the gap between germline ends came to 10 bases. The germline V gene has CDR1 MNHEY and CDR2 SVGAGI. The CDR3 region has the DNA TGTGCCAGCAGGCGGCGGGACACGCAGTATTTT. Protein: CASRRRDTQYF.

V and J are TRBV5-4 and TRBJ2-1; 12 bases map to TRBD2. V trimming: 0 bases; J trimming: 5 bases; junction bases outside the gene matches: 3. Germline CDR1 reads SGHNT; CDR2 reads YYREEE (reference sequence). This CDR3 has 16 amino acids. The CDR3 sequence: CASSLASGGENNEQFF. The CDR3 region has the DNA TGTGCCAGCAGCTTGGCTAGCGGGGGGGAGAACAATGAGCAGTTCTTC.

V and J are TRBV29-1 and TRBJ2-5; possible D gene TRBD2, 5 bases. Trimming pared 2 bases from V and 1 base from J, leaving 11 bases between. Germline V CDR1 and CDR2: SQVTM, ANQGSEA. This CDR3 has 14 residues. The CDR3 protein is CSVESSTSQETQYF. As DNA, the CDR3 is TGCAGCGTTGAATCCAGTACTAGCCAAGAGACCCAGTACTTC.

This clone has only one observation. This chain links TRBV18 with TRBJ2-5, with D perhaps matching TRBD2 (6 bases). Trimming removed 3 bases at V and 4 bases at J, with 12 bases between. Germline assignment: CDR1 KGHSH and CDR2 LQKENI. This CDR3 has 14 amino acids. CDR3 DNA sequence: TGTGCCAGCTCACCGCACCCCGGGGGAGAGACCCAGTACTTC. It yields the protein CASSPHPGGETQYF.

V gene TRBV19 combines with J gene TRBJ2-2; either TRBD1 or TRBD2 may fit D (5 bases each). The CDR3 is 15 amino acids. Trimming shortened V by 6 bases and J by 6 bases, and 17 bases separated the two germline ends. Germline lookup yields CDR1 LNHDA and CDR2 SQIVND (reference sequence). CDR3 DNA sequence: TGTGCCAGTAGATCGGACAACCTCGGGGCCGGGGAGCTGTTTTTT. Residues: CASRSDNLGAGELFF. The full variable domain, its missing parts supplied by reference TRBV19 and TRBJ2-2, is DGGITQSPKYLFRKEGQNVTLSCEQNLNHDAMYWYRQDPGQGLRLIYYSQIVNDFQKGDIAEGYSVSREKKESFPLTVTSAQKNPTAFYLCASRSDNLGAGELFFGEGSRLTVL.

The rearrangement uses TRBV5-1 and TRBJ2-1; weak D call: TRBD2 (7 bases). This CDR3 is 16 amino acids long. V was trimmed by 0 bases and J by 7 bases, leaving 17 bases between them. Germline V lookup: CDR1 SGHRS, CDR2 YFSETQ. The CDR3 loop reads CASSLVGRGGGNEQFF. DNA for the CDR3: TGCGCCAGCAGCTTGGTAGGCCGCGGGGGCGGGAATGAGCAGTTCTTC.

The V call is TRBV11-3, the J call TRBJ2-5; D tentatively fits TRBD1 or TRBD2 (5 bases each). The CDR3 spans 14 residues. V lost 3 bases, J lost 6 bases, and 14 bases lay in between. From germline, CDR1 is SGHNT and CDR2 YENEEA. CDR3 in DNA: TGTGCCAGCAGCTTGGGACCCGGGGAGCAGACCCAGTACTTC. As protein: CASSLGPGEQTQYF.

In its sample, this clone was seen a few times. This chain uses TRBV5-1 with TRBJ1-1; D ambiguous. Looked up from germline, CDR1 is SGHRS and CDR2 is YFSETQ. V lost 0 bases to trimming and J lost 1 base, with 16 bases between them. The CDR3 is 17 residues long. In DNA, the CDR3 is TGCGCCAGCAGCTTGGCGCCGTCACGGCATGGGAACACTGAAGCTTTCTTT. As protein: CASSLAPSRHGNTEAFF.

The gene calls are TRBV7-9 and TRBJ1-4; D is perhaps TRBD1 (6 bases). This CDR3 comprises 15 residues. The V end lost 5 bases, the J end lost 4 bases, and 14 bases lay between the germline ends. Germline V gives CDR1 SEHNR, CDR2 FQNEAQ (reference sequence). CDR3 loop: CASSPVRDINEKLFF. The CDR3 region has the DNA TGTGCCAGCAGCCCAGTCCGGGACATTAATGAAAAACTGTTTTTT.

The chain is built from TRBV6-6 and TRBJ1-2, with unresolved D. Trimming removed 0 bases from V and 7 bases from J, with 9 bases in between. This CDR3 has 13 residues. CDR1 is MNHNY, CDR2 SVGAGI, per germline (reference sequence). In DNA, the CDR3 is TGTGCCAGCAGTTACTCCGGATCTAGTGGCTACACCTTC. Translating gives CASSYSGSSGYTF.

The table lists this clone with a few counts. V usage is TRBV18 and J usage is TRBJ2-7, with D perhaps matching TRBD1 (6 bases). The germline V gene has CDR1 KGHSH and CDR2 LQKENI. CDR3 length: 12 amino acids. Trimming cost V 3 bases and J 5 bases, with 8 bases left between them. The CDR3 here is CASSPQGHEQYF. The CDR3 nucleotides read TGTGCCAGCTCACCGCAGGGGCACGAGCAGTACTTC.

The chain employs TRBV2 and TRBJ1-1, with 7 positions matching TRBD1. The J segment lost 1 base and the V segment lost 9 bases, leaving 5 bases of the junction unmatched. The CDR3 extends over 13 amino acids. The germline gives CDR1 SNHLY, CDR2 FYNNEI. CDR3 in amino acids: CASAGTANTEAFF. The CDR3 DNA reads TGTGCCAGTGCGGGGACAGCGAACACTGAAGCTTTCTTT.

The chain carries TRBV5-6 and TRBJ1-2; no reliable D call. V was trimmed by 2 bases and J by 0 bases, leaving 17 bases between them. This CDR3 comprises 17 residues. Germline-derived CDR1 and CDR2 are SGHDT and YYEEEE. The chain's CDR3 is CASSFRYLRRSNYGYTF. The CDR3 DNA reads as TGTGCCAGCAGCTTTCGGTATTTGCGACGGTCTAACTATGGCTACACCTTC.

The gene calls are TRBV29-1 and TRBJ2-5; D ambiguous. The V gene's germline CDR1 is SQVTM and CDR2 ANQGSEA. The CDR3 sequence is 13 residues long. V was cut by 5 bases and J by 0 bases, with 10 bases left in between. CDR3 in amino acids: CSVWKGNQETQYF. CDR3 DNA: TGCAGCGTTTGGAAAGGTAACCAAGAGACCCAGTACTTC.

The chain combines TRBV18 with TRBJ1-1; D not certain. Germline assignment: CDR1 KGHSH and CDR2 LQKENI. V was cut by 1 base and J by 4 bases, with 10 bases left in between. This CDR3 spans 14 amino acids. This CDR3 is CASSPRRDLTEAFF. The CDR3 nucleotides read TGTGCCAGCTCACCACGGAGGGATCTCACTGAAGCTTTCTTT.

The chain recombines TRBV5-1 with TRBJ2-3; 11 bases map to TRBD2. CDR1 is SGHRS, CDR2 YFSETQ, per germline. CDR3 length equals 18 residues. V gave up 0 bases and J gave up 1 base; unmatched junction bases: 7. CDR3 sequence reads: CASSLEIAGGQGTDTQYF. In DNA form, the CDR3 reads TGCGCCAGCAGCTTGGAGATAGCGGGGGGGCAAGGCACAGATACGCAGTATTTT.